These 25 T cell receptor beta chains were all obtained from the same sample, sequenced in a study of T cells in Graves' hyperthyroidism and ophthalmopathy. TCR beta CDR3 region amplification was performed from RNA transcripts. Primed by the HTBI set, a first-round RT-PCR was run on the TCR CDR3. TCRdb reprocessed the multiplex PCR reads via MiXCR and lists one record per CDR3 protein. The sample gives 350,000 to 450,000 distinct CDR3 sequences, approximately 18% of which show up once; approximately 35% is in the top ten. Sequenced sample: blood. These receptors all come from a woman aged 25 to 39 with Graves' hyperthyroidism that later progressed to Graves' ophthalmopathy.

This rearrangement joins TRBV15 to TRBJ2-7; 8 bases align to TRBD1. The CDR3 length is 14 residues. V was clipped by 4 bases and J by 2 bases; unmatched bases: 4. CDR1 and CDR2 (germline): LNHNV, YYDKDF (reference sequence). The CDR3 DNA reads TGTGCCACCAGCATAAGACAGGGGACCTACGAGCAGTACTTC. Its translation: CATSIRQGTYEQYF.

This clonotype was detected many times. The chain combines TRBV7-2 with TRBJ2-3; D uncertain. V was shortened by 7 bases and J by 6 bases, with 11 bases between the two germline ends. The germline V gene has CDR1 SGHTA and CDR2 FQGNSA. The CDR3 loop spans 12 amino acids. The CDR3 coding sequence is TGTGCCAGCACGGCAACATGGGATACGCAGTATTTT. Its translation is CASTATWDTQYF.

This clonotype came up many times. J is TRBJ1-1 and V is TRBV7-9; D may be TRBD1 (6 bases). CDR1 is SEHNR and CDR2 is FQNEAQ in the germline V gene (reference sequence). The CDR3 consists of 13 residues. The V end was cut by 7 bases, the J end by 5 bases, with 14 bases between. The CDR3 spells CASTDRGATEAFF. For the CDR3, the DNA is TGTGCCAGCACCGACCGGGGGGCGACTGAAGCTTTCTTT.

This clonotype was detected many times. The J gene is TRBJ1-1, the V gene TRBV5-1; D may be TRBD1 (5 bases). The CDR3 runs 15 residues. The germline V gene has CDR1 SGHRS and CDR2 YFSETQ. Trimming took 1 base from V and 3 from J, leaving 13 bases between them. CDR3 coding DNA: TGCGCCAGCAGCTTGTATGGCACCAGGGACACTGAAGCTTTCTTT. This translates into CASSLYGTRDTEAFF.

This clonotype was seen more than once but under ten times. This chain connects TRBV27 to TRBJ2-7; D might be TRBD2 (6 bases). The CDR3 length is 12 residues. Per the germline V gene, CDR1 is MNHEY and CDR2 is SMNVEV (reference sequence). Trimming took off 8 bases at V and 2 bases at J, with 10 bases between the two ends. CDR3 coding DNA: TGTGCCAGCGGGACTGTCGCCTACGAGCAGTACTTC. The encoded protein is CASGTVAYEQYF.

This clonotype was picked up many times. It may be a read error: a sequence one base away is much more abundant. The chain carries TRBV2 and TRBJ1-1; 10 bases map to TRBD1. The length of the CDR3 is 15 residues. CDR1 is SNHLY, CDR2 FYNNEI, per germline. CDR3 coding DNA: TGTGCCAGCCGAGGACAGGGGGGGCCGAACGCTGAAGCTTTCTTT. This sequence encodes CASRGQGGPNAEAFF. Supplemented by reference TRBV2 and TRBJ1-1, the full variable domain reads EPEVTQTPSHQVTQMGQEVILRCVPISNHLYFYWYRQILGQKVEFLVSFYNNEISEKSEIFDDQFSVERPDGSNFTLKIRSTKLEDSAMYFCASRGQGGPNAEAFFGQGTRLTVV.

This clonotype has a count of ten or more. The genes are TRBV19 and TRBJ2-5, with no clear D. The germline V gene encodes CDR1 LNHDA and CDR2 SQIVND (reference sequence). V was cut by 1 base and J by 5 bases, with 8 bases left in between. CDR3 length equals 13 residues. CDR3 region: CASSIALWETQYF. The CDR3 DNA is TGTGCCAGTAGTATAGCTCTCTGGGAGACCCAGTACTTC.

This clonotype came up many times. The chain couples TRBV5-1 to TRBJ1-1; D not resolved. This CDR3 is 14 amino acids long. Germline V gene data show CDR1 as SGHRS and CDR2 as YFSETQ. With 0 bases removed from V and 4 bases from J, the gap between germline ends came to 10 bases. DNA for the CDR3: TGCGCCAGCAGCTTGGAGGTAGCACCCACTGAAGCTTTCTTT. Encoded protein: CASSLEVAPTEAFF.

This clonotype was counted at least ten times. CDR3 amino acids: CASSFAENTEAFF. As DNA, the CDR3 is TGTGCCAGCAGCTTTGCAGAGAACACTGAAGCTTTCTTT. The V gene is TRBV11-2, the J gene TRBJ1-1; D unresolved. The V and J ends lost 3 bases and 1 base respectively, with 6 bases between them. Germline lookup yields CDR1 SGHAT and CDR2 FQNNGV. CDR3 length: 13 residues. The full variable domain, its missing parts supplied by reference TRBV11-2 and TRBJ1-1, is EAGVAQSPRYKIIEKRQSVAFWCNPISGHATLYWYQQILGQGPKLLIQFQNNGVVDDSQLPKDRFSAERLKGVDSTLKIQPAKLEDSAVYLCASSFAENTEAFFGQGTRLTVV.

This clonotype was detected a few times. The chain carries TRBV7-6 and TRBJ2-1; D is possibly TRBD1 or TRBD2 (5 bases each). Trimming shortened V by 4 bases and J by 2 bases, and 12 bases separated the two germline ends. This CDR3 contains 15 residues. Germline V CDR1 and CDR2: SGHVS, FNYEAQ. CDR3 DNA sequence: TGTGCCAGCAGCTCCTCGGGGCTAGCCTACAATGAGCAGTTCTTC. This gives the protein CASSSSGLAYNEQFF. Looking up the rest from reference TRBV7-6 and TRBJ2-1 gives the full variable domain: GAGVSQSPRYKVTKRGQDVALRCDPISGHVSLYWYRQALGQGPEFLTYFNYEAQQDKSGLPNDRFSAERPEGSISTLTIQRTEQRDSAMYRCASSSSGLAYNEQFFGPGTRLTVL.

This clonotype was seen a handful of times. This rearrangement joins TRBV7-9 to TRBJ1-6; 7 positions match TRBD1. CDR3 length: 14 amino acids. CDR1 SEHNR and CDR2 FQNEAQ come from the germline V gene (reference sequence). The trim removed 4 bases at V and 10 bases at J, leaving 7 bases unmatched. The CDR3 coding sequence is TGTGCCAGCAGCTGGGGGGACAGTTCCTCACCCCTCCACTTT. Translated, it gives CASSWGDSSSPLHF.

This clonotype occurred many times. The chain carries TRBV19 and TRBJ1-5; 7 positions agree with TRBD1. J was trimmed by 7 bases and V by 4 bases; bases with no gene match: 7. This CDR3 spans 14 amino acids. The germline V gene encodes CDR1 LNHDA and CDR2 SQIVND (reference sequence). The CDR3 region is CASSSRQGWQPQHF. CDR3 coding DNA: TGTGCCAGTAGTAGCCGACAGGGTTGGCAGCCCCAGCATTTT.

The chain carries TRBV11-3 and TRBJ2-7, with 10 bases fitting TRBD2. CDR1 and CDR2 from the germline V gene are SGHNT and YENEEA. CDR3 length: 17 residues. The V gene end was trimmed by 0 bases and the J gene end by 6 bases; junction bases not matched to a gene: 11. Here the CDR3 DNA reads TGTGCCAGCAGCTTAGATTGGATCACTAGCGGGATTAGCGAGCAGTACTTC. Protein: CASSLDWITSGISEQYF.

This clonotype was seen only a few times. The genes are TRBV12-3 or TRBV12-4 and TRBJ2-1, with TRBD2 matching over 11 bases. The CDR3 contains 16 residues. V gave up 5 bases and J gave up 2 bases; unmatched junction bases: 5. CDR3 amino acids: CASSRLAGNAYNEQFF. The CDR3 DNA reads TGTGCCAGCAGTCGACTAGCGGGAAATGCCTACAATGAGCAGTTCTTC.

This clonotype turned up a few times. This chain joins TRBV18 and TRBJ1-1, with D tentatively TRBD1 (5 bases). Germline CDR1 KGHSH, CDR2 LQKENI. Trimming stripped 2 bases from V and 4 bases from J, with 17 bases between. The CDR3 contains 16 residues. CDR3 residues: CASSPSREGGSTEAFF. CDR3 in DNA: TGTGCCAGCTCACCATCCAGGGAGGGTGGGAGCACTGAAGCTTTCTTT.

V gene TRBV2 combines with J gene TRBJ1-5; the match to TRBD1 covers 8 bases. The CDR3 has 15 amino acids. V dropped 5 bases and J dropped 0; count of bases not matched to a gene: 3. Germline V lookup: CDR1 SNHLY, CDR2 FYNNEI. CDR3 sequence reads: CASSTGQGSNQPQHF. The CDR3 DNA reads as TGTGCCAGCAGTACCGGACAGGGTAGCAATCAGCCCCAGCATTTT. The whole variable domain, filled in from reference TRBV2 and TRBJ1-5, reads EPEVTQTPSHQVTQMGQEVILRCVPISNHLYFYWYRQILGQKVEFLVSFYNNEISEKSEIFDDQFSVERPDGSNFTLKIRSTKLEDSAMYFCASSTGQGSNQPQHFGDGTRLSIL.

This clonotype occurred many times. This chain links TRBV27 with TRBJ1-5, with D tentatively TRBD1 (6 bases). There are 13 residues in the CDR3. Trimming stripped 6 bases from V and 8 bases from J, with 14 bases between. From germline, CDR1 is MNHEY and CDR2 SMNVEV (reference sequence). This CDR3 is CASRRGGDEPQHF. The CDR3 DNA sequence: TGTGCCAGCAGACGAGGGGGAGATGAGCCCCAGCATTTT.

This clonotype has a count of ten or more. This CDR3 is CASSVNRGLGAQHF. In DNA, the CDR3 is TGTGCCAGCAGTGTTAACAGGGGGCTGGGGGCCCAGCATTTT. This rearrangement joins TRBV28 to TRBJ1-5, with 9 bases lining up with TRBD1. V lost 5 bases, J lost 11 bases, and 10 bases stayed unmatched. This CDR3 comprises 14 residues. Germline values: CDR1 MDHEN, CDR2 SYDVKM.

This clonotype came up many times. The V call is TRBV6-1, the J call TRBJ2-5; tentatively, D is TRBD1 (7 bases). The germline gives CDR1 MNHNS, CDR2 SASEGT. This CDR3 contains 13 residues. The CDR3 bases are TGTGCATCGGAGGGACAGAGCCAAGAGACCCAGTACTTC. Amino acid sequence: CASEGQSQETQYF.

A few counts support this clonotype. The chain links TRBV3-1 to TRBJ2-2; D not certain. CDR1 is LGHDT and CDR2 is YNNKEL in the germline V gene (reference sequence). The V and J ends lost 2 bases and 5 bases respectively, with 6 bases between them. The CDR3 runs 13 residues. The CDR3: CASSQTLTGELFF. For the CDR3, the DNA is TGTGCCAGCAGCCAAACCCTGACCGGGGAGCTGTTTTTT.

This clonotype was observed a few times. V usage is TRBV19 and J usage is TRBJ2-7; D is unresolved. This CDR3 has 15 amino acids. Germline V gene sequence: CDR1 LNHDA, CDR2 SQIVND (reference sequence). V lost 2 bases to trimming and J lost 3 bases, with 14 bases between them. The CDR3 protein is CASSILAGPLYEQYF. The CDR3 region has the DNA TGTGCCAGTAGTATATTGGCAGGACCCCTCTACGAGCAGTACTTC.

This clonotype was seen many times. The CDR3 DNA sequence: TGTGCCATCACCGATAGGGGGGAAGGGTCCTACGAGCAGTACTTC. It yields the protein CAITDRGEGSYEQYF. V gene TRBV10-3 combines with J gene TRBJ2-7, with D perhaps being TRBD1 or TRBD2 (6 bases each). CDR3 length: 15 amino acids. Trimming shortened V by 7 bases and J by 1 base, and 17 bases separated the two germline ends. CDR1 ENHRY and CDR2 SYGVKD come from the germline V gene.

This clonotype has only a few counts. V is TRBV5-1 and J is TRBJ2-5; D not resolved. Germline CDR1 and CDR2: SGHRS and YFSETQ. This CDR3 comprises 16 residues. V was pared by 4 bases and J by 2 bases, with 18 bases between. The DNA of the CDR3 is TGCGCCAGCAGCAAAGGACCGACACAGATGCAAGAGACCCAGTACTTC. Translation: CASSKGPTQMQETQYF. Together with reference TRBV5-1 and TRBJ2-5, the CDR3 gives the full variable domain: KAGVTQTPRYLIKTRGQQVTLSCSPISGHRSVSWYQQTPGQGLQFLFEYFSETQRNKGNFPGRFSGRQFSNSRSEMNVSTLELGDSALYLCASSKGPTQMQETQYFGPGTRLLVL.

This chain connects TRBV28 to TRBJ2-1; D gene uncertain. Germline V gene sequence: CDR1 MDHEN, CDR2 SYDVKM. The CDR3 covers 14 residues. V was clipped by 5 bases and J by 9 bases, with 17 bases between them. CDR3 residues: CASSPQGISAEQFF. The CDR3 nucleotides are TGTGCCAGCAGTCCACAAGGGATTTCTGCTGAGCAGTTCTTC.

In its sample, this clonotype was seen many times. The rearrangement links TRBV5-6 to TRBJ2-5; D remains unclear. This CDR3 spans 16 amino acids. Germline V gene data show CDR1 as SGHDT and CDR2 as YYEEEE. The V end lost 0 bases, the J end lost 4 bases, and 16 bases lay between the germline ends. The chain's CDR3 is CASSLAGSTVRETQYF. CDR3 nucleotides: TGTGCCAGCAGCTTGGCTGGTAGCACGGTCCGAGAGACCCAGTACTTC. The full variable domain, in which reference TRBV5-6 and TRBJ2-5 provide the parts outside the CDR3, is DAGVTQSPTHLIKTRGQQVTLRCSPKSGHDTVSWYQQALGQGPQFIFQYYEEEERQRGNFPDRFSGHQFPNYSSELNVNALLLGDSALYLCASSLAGSTVRETQYFGPGTRLLVL.